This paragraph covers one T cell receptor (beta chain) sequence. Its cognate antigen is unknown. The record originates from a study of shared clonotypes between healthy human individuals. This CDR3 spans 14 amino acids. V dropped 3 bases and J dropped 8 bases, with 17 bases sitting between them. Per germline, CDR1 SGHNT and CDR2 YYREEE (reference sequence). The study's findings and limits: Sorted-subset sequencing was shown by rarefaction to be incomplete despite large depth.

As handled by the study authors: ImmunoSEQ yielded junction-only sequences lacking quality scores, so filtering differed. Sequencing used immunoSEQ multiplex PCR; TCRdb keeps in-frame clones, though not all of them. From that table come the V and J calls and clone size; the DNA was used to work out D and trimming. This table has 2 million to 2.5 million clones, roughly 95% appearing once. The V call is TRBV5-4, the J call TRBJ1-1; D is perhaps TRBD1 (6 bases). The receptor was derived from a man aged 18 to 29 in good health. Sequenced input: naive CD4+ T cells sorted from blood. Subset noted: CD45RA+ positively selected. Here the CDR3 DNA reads TGTGCCAGCAGCTCTGGGATCAGACAGGAGGAAGCTTTCTTT. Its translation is CASSSGIRQEEAFF. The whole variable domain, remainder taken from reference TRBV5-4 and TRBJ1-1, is ETGVTQSPTHLIKTRGQQVTLRCSSQSGHNTVSWYQQALGQGPQFIFQYYREEENGRGNFPPRFSGLQFPNYSSELNVNALELDDSALYLCASSSGIRQEEAFFGQGTRLTVV.